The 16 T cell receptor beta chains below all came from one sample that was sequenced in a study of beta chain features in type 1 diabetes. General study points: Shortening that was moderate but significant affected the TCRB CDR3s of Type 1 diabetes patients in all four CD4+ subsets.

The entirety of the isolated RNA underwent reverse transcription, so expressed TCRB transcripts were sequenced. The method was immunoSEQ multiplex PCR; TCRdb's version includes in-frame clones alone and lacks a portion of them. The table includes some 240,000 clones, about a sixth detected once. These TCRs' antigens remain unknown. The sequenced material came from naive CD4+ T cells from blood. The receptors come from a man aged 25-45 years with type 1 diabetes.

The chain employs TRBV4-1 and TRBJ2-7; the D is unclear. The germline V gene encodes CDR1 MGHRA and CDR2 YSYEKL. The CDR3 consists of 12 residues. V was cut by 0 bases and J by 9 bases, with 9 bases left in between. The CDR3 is CASSQEARRQYF. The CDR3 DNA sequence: TGCGCCAGCAGCCAAGAGGCGCGGCGGCAGTACTTC.

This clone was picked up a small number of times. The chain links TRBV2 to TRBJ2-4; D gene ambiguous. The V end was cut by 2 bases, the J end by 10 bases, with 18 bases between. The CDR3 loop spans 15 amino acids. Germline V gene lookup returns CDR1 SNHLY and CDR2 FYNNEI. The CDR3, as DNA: TGTGCCAGCAGTGAAATAGATGCCGGACGGTCTATTCAGTACTTC. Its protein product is CASSEIDAGRSIQYF.

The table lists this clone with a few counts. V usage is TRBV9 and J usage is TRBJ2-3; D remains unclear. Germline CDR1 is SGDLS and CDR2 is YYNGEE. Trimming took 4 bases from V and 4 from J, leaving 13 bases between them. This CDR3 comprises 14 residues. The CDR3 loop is CASSIRTVADTQYF. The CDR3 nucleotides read TGTGCCAGCAGCATCCGGACCGTGGCAGATACGCAGTATTTT.

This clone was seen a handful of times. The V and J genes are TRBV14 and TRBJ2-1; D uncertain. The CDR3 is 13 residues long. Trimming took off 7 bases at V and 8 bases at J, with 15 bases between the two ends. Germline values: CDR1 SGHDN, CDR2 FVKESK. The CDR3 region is CASTTPPADEQFF. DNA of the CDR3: TGTGCCAGCACCACTCCGCCCGCAGATGAGCAGTTCTTC.

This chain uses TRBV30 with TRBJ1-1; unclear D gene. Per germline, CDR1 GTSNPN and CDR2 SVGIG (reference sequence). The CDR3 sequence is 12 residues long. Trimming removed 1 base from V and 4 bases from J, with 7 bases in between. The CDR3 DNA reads TGTGCCTGGAGTGCGAGTGGCACTGAAGCTTTCTTT. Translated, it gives CAWSASGTEAFF.

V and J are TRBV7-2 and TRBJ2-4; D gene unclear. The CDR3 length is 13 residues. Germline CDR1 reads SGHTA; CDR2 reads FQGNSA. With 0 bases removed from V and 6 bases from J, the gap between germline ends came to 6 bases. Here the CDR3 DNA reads TGTGCCAGCAGCTTAGCTTTGACAAACATTCAGTACTTC. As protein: CASSLALTNIQYF.

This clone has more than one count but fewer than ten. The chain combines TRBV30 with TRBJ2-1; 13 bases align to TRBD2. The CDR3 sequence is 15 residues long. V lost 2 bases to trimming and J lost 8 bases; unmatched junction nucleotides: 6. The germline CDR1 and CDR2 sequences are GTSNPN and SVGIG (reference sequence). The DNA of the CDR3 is TGTGCCTGGAGTCGGACTAGCGGGAGATTCGATGAGCAGTTCTTC. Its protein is CAWSRTSGRFDEQFF.

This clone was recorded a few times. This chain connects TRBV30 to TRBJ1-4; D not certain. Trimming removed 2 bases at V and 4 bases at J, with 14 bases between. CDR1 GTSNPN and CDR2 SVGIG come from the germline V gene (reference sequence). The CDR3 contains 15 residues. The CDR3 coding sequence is TGTGCCTGGAGTCCACTGACGGGCTATAATGAAAAACTGTTTTTT. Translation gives CAWSPLTGYNEKLFF.

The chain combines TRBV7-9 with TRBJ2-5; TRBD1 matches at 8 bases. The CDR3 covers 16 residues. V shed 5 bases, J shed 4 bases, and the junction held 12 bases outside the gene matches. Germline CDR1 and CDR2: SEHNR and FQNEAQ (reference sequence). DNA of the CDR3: TGTGCCAGCAGCCCGAGACAGGGGTGGAGGGGAGAGACCCAGTACTTC. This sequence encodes CASSPRQGWRGETQYF.

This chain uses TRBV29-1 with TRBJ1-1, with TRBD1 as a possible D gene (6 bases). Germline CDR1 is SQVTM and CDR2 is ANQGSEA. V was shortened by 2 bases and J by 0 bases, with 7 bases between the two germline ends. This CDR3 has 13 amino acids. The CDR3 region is CSVEQGLNTEAFF. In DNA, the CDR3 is TGCAGCGTTGAACAGGGGCTGAACACTGAAGCTTTCTTT.

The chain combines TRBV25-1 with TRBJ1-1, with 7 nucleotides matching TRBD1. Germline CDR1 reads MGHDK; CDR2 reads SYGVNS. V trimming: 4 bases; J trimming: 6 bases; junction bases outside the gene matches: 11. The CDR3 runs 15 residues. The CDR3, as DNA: TGTGCCAGCAGTGGACATCCGACAGGGATACCTGAAGCTTTCTTT. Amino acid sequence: CASSGHPTGIPEAFF.

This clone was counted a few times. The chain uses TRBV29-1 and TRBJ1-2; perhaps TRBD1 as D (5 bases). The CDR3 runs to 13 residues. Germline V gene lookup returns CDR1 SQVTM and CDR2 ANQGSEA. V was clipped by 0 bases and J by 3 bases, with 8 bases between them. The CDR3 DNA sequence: TGCAGCGTTGAAGAAACCAGGGACTATGGCTACACCTTC. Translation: CSVEETRDYGYTF. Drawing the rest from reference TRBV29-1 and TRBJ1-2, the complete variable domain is SAVISQKPSRDICQRGTSLTIQCQVDSQVTMMFWYRQQPGQSLTLIATANQGSEATYESGFVIDKFPISRPNLTFSTLTVSNMSPEDSSIYLCSVEETRDYGYTFGSGTRLTVV.

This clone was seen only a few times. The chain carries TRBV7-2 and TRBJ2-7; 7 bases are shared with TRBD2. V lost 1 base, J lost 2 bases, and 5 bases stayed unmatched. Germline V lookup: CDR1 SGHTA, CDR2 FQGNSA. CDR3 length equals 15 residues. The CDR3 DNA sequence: TGTGCCAGCAGCTTAGGGGCTAGCGGAACCTACGAGCAGTACTTC. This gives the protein CASSLGASGTYEQYF.

CDR3 in amino acids: CASSHSSYEQYF. CDR3 DNA: TGTGCCAGCAGCCACAGCTCCTACGAGCAGTACTTC. The J gene is TRBJ2-7, the V gene TRBV14; no reliable D call. The CDR3 is 12 residues long. V lost 3 bases, J lost 0 bases, and 3 bases lay in between. CDR1 is SGHDN and CDR2 is FVKESK in the germline V gene.

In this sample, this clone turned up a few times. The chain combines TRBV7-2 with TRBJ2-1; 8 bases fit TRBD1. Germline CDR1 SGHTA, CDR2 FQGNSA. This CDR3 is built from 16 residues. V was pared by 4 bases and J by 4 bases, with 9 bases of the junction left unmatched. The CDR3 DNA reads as TGTGCCAGCAGCTCACATCCGGGACAGGAATACAATGAGCAGTTCTTC. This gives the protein CASSSHPGQEYNEQFF.

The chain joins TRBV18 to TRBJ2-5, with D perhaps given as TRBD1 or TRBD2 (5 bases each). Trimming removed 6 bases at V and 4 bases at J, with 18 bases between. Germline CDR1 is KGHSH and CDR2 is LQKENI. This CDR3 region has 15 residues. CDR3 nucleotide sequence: TGTGCCAGCTCTTCCTCGACAGAGAGGGGAGAGACCCAGTACTTC. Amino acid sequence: CASSSSTERGETQYF. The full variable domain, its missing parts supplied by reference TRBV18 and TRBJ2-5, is NAGVMQNPRHLVRRRGQEARLRCSPMKGHSHVYWYRQLPEEGLKFMVYLQKENIIDESGMPKERFSAEFPKEGPSILRIQQVVRGDSAAYFCASSSSTERGETQYFGPGTRLLVL.